Below, 25 T cell receptor beta chains from the same sample are listed, as sequenced in a study of shared clonotypes between healthy human individuals. This table comes from immunoSEQ multiplex PCR, and its TCRdb copy is limited to in-frame clones, with some not included. In the table there are about 2 million clones, roughly 94% of which are singletons. Positive CCR7 selection of CD45RO-negative cells yielded the naive CD8 cells, and terminally differentiated effector memory CD45RA+ cells were excluded. The sequencing sample was made of naive CD8+ T cells sorted from blood. The receptors derive from a man aged 18 to 29 in good health.

V is TRBV11-2 and J is TRBJ2-7; D possibly corresponds to TRBD1 (6 bases). This CDR3 is built from 15 residues. Germline V gene data show CDR1 as SGHAT and CDR2 as FQNNGV. Trimming took 0 bases from V and 3 from J, leaving 12 bases between them. The CDR3 bases are TGTGCCAGCAGCTTAGATCAGGGGCTTTTCTACGAGCAGTACTTC. This codes for CASSLDQGLFYEQYF. Drawing the rest from reference TRBV11-2 and TRBJ2-7, the complete variable domain is EAGVAQSPRYKIIEKRQSVAFWCNPISGHATLYWYQQILGQGPKLLIQFQNNGVVDDSQLPKDRFSAERLKGVDSTLKIQPAKLEDSAVYLCASSLDQGLFYEQYFGPGTRLTVT.

The chain carries TRBV28 and TRBJ1-5; D perhaps matches TRBD1 (6 bases). This CDR3 region has 17 residues. V was trimmed by 2 bases and J by 0 bases, leaving 14 bases between them. CDR1 is MDHEN, CDR2 SYDVKM, per germline. CDR3 nucleotides: TGTGCCAGCAGTTTACTCTCCGGGACAAATAGCAATCAGCCCCAGCATTTT. Its protein is CASSLLSGTNSNQPQHF.

The chain links TRBV27 to TRBJ2-3; D is ambiguous. CDR3 length: 16 residues. Per germline, CDR1 MNHEY and CDR2 SMNVEV (reference sequence). Trimming took 0 bases from V and 4 from J, leaving 14 bases between them. The CDR3: CASSLSRGYPPDTQYF. As DNA, the CDR3 is TGTGCCAGCAGTTTATCGAGAGGCTACCCCCCAGATACGCAGTATTTT.

To note about this clone: A much larger clone differs from this one at a single base, so this may be a read error. The sample carries other DNA sequences with the same CDR3. This chain uses TRBV5-6 with TRBJ2-7, with unresolved D. V lost 0 bases and J 3 bases, leaving 4 bases between the germline ends. The CDR3 extends over 12 amino acids. Per germline, CDR1 SGHDT and CDR2 YYEEEE. CDR3 loop: CASSLGFYEQYF. CDR3 nucleotide sequence: TGTGCCAGCAGCTTGGGGTTCTACGAGCAGTACTTC.

This clone was recorded only once. One junction end does not reproduce the germline sequence, and a read error may be involved. The V and J genes are TRBV7-7 and TRBJ2-5, with no clear D. Germline V gene lookup returns CDR1 SSHAT and CDR2 FNYEAQ (reference sequence). The CDR3 extends over 13 amino acids. Here the CDR3 DNA reads TGTGCTAGCAGCTCCAACATCCAAGAGACCCAGTACTTC. The encoded protein is CASSSNIQETQYF.

V is TRBV11-1 and J is TRBJ1-1, with unresolved D. With 2 bases removed from V and 0 bases from J, the gap between germline ends came to 16 bases. The germline V gene has CDR1 SGHAT and CDR2 FQDESV (reference sequence). The CDR3 loop spans 17 amino acids. CDR3 DNA sequence: TGTGCCAGCAGCTTAAGTTCGGGCGGAGTTATGAACACTGAAGCTTTCTTT. Its translation is CASSLSSGGVMNTEAFF.

This chain links TRBV27 with TRBJ1-1, with a weak D call TRBD1 (6 bases). The germline V and J ends were trimmed by 5 bases and 3 bases, with 10 bases remaining between them. CDR1 MNHEY and CDR2 SMNVEV come from the germline V gene (reference sequence). The CDR3 totals 13 residues. CDR3 protein: CASSTTGYTEAFF. CDR3 bases: TGTGCCAGCAGTACCACAGGGTACACTGAAGCTTTCTTT.

Of note for this clone: Different DNA sequences within this sample yield the same CDR3. This chain joins TRBV5-1 and TRBJ1-1; D call uncertain. The CDR3 loop spans 14 amino acids. Between the trimmed V and J ends, which lost 0 bases and 1 base, there was a span of 7 bases. The germline V gene encodes CDR1 SGHRS and CDR2 YFSETQ. CDR3 in amino acids: CASSLEVGNTEAFF. In DNA form, the CDR3 reads TGCGCCAGCAGCTTGGAAGTCGGGAACACTGAAGCTTTCTTT.

The chain recombines TRBV10-2 with TRBJ2-5; 13 nucleotides align to TRBD2. The CDR3 is made up of 16 amino acids. Germline CDR1 reads WSHSY; CDR2 reads SAAADI. With 2 bases clipped from V and 5 bases from J, the junction kept 5 bases outside the gene matches. This chain's CDR3 is CASSEPGLAGVETQYF. For the CDR3, the DNA is TGCGCCAGCAGTGAGCCTGGACTAGCGGGGGTGGAGACCCAGTACTTC.

The chain uses TRBV5-6 and TRBJ2-7, with 7 nucleotides matching TRBD2. Losses at the gene ends were 6 bases for V and 3 bases for J; bases not matched to a gene: 6. Germline loops: CDR1 SGHDT, CDR2 YYEEEE. The CDR3 has 13 residues. CDR3 coding DNA: TGTGCCAGCAAGGCGGGGGACTTCTACGAGCAGTACTTC. This codes for CASKAGDFYEQYF.

A remark on this clone: Other DNA sequences in the same sample also yield this CDR3. This chain links TRBV14 with TRBJ2-7, with 11 bases matching TRBD2. Germline assignment: CDR1 SGHDN and CDR2 FVKESK. The V gene end was trimmed by 4 bases and the J gene end by 3 bases; junction bases not matched to a gene: 2. The CDR3 contains 14 residues. This chain's CDR3 is CASSPGLAGYEQYF. CDR3 nucleotides: TGTGCCAGCAGCCCTGGACTAGCGGGCTACGAGCAGTACTTC. The whole variable domain, filled in from reference TRBV14 and TRBJ2-7, reads EAGVTQFPSHSVIEKGQTVTLRCDPISGHDNLYWYRRVMGKEIKFLLHFVKESKQDESGMPNNRFLAERTGGTYSTLKVQPAELEDSGVYFCASSPGLAGYEQYFGPGTRLTVT.

V gene TRBV5-4 combines with J gene TRBJ2-7, with D perhaps assigned TRBD1 or TRBD2 (5 bases each). CDR1 is SGHNT and CDR2 is YYREEE in the germline V gene (reference sequence). Trimming left V 2 bases short and J 0 bases short, with 15 bases between. The CDR3 extends over 16 amino acids. The CDR3 sequence: CASSFYSGPSSYEQYF. In DNA form, the CDR3 reads TGTGCCAGCAGCTTCTACTCGGGGCCTAGCTCCTACGAGCAGTACTTC.

The V call is TRBV5-3, the J call TRBJ2-3; D is unresolved. TRBV5-3 is filed as an ORF, its function uncertain. This CDR3 contains 18 residues. Trimming stripped 1 base from V and 1 base from J, with 19 bases between. The CDR3 region has the DNA TGTGCCAGAAGCTTGCTCCCCAAGGGTCCGCGAGGCACAGATACGCAGTATTTT. Encoded protein: CARSLLPKGPRGTDTQYF.

This clone was recorded only once. At the DNA level, this CDR3 is encoded by other sequences in the same sample as well. The chain carries TRBV6-1 and TRBJ1-1, with no clear D. In germline, CDR1 is MNHNS, CDR2 SASEGT. Trimming took 3 bases from V and 0 from J, leaving 8 bases between them. CDR3 size: 14 residues. The CDR3, as DNA: TGTGCCAGCAGTGACCCGGGCCTGAACACTGAAGCTTTCTTT. It is translated as CASSDPGLNTEAFF.

The rearrangement uses TRBV11-2 and TRBJ1-1, with 7 bases matching TRBD1. V lost 5 bases to trimming and J lost 5 bases; unmatched junction nucleotides: 5. The germline V gene has CDR1 SGHAT and CDR2 FQNNGV. The CDR3 extends over 13 amino acids. The CDR3 DNA is TGTGCCAGCAGCCTGACAGGGTGGACTGAAGCTTTCTTT. It is translated as CASSLTGWTEAFF.

The chain employs TRBV27 and TRBJ1-5; weak D call: TRBD1 (6 bases). The CDR3 has 14 residues. CDR1 MNHEY and CDR2 SMNVEV come from the germline V gene (reference sequence). V lost 5 bases to trimming and J lost 2 bases, with 10 bases between them. CDR3 DNA: TGTGCCAGCAGTGAGGGGGGGGGCAATCAGCCCCAGCATTTT. Its protein is CASSEGGGNQPQHF.

The chain links TRBV28 to TRBJ1-5, with 8 bases identical to TRBD1. This CDR3 has 14 amino acids. The V and J ends lost 5 bases and 6 bases, in that order; junction bases with no gene match: 6. The V gene's germline CDR1 is MDHEN and CDR2 SYDVKM. DNA of the CDR3: TGTGCCAGCAGTAGACAGGGGTACCGTCAGCCCCAGCATTTT. Amino acid sequence: CASSRQGYRQPQHF.

This rearrangement joins TRBV15 to TRBJ1-1; D call uncertain. The CDR3 contains 14 residues. Trimming pared 4 bases from V and 0 bases from J, leaving 9 bases between. Germline CDR1 and CDR2: LNHNV and YYDKDF (reference sequence). CDR3 sequence: CATSIDGLNTEAFF. CDR3 DNA sequence: TGTGCCACCAGCATTGACGGGTTGAACACTGAAGCTTTCTTT.

This rearrangement joins TRBV6-5 to TRBJ2-7; 7 nucleotides match TRBD1. The CDR3 extends over 15 amino acids. Germline lookup yields CDR1 MNHEY and CDR2 SVGAGI. The ends lost 6 bases at V and 4 bases at J; junction bases unmatched: 12. CDR3 bases: TGTGCCAGCAGCAGCCGTGAGGGGGCTCGGTACGAGCAGTACTTC. Protein sequence: CASSSREGARYEQYF.

This chain connects TRBV4-3 to TRBJ1-4; D call uncertain. V lost 0 bases, J lost 5 bases, and 10 bases lay in between. CDR1 is LGHNA and CDR2 is YSLEER in the germline V gene. The CDR3 has 15 amino acids. The CDR3 DNA follows: TGCGCCAGCAGCCAAGATAGCGGGTTCAATGAAAAACTGTTTTTT. This codes for CASSQDSGFNEKLFF.

The V gene is TRBV27, the J gene TRBJ2-7; D gene ambiguous. The CDR3 consists of 13 residues. V shed 6 bases and J shed 3 bases, with 12 bases lying between them. Germline V gene sequence: CDR1 MNHEY, CDR2 SMNVEV (reference sequence). The CDR3 region has the DNA TGTGCCAGCAGCTTGAGGATATACTACGAGCAGTACTTC. Translating gives CASSLRIYYEQYF.

This clone has a single count. This sequence joins TRBV6-5 and TRBJ1-6, with 9 bases identical to TRBD1. CDR3 length equals 15 residues. Germline V gives CDR1 MNHEY, CDR2 SVGAGI. Trimming removed 6 bases from V and 4 bases from J; junction bases left unmatched: 4. DNA for the CDR3: TGTGCCAGCAGCTCGACAGGGGGATATAATTCACCCCTCCACTTT. Translating it yields CASSSTGGYNSPLHF.

Note on this clone: Within the sample, other DNA sequences also encode this same CDR3. This chain uses TRBV27 with TRBJ1-1, with 9 nucleotides matching TRBD1. This CDR3 has 14 amino acids. Germline V gives CDR1 MNHEY, CDR2 SMNVEV (reference sequence). V gave up 6 bases and J gave up 1 base; unmatched junction bases: 3. CDR3 region: CASSPTGGNTEAFF. CDR3 nucleotide sequence: TGTGCCAGCAGCCCGACAGGGGGGAACACTGAAGCTTTCTTT.

Only a few counts were recorded for this clone. This chain uses TRBV2 with TRBJ2-1; D possibly matches TRBD1 or TRBD2 (5 bases each). CDR1 is SNHLY, CDR2 FYNNEI, per germline. The CDR3 contains 16 residues. Between the trimmed V and J ends, which lost 6 bases and 5 bases, there was a span of 20 bases. The CDR3 coding sequence is TGTGCCAGCAGACCCGTGACCGGGGCCTCTAACAATGAGCAGTTCTTC. This sequence encodes CASRPVTGASNNEQFF.

The J gene is TRBJ2-7, the V gene TRBV2; D gene unclear. The length of the CDR3 is 12 residues. V gave up 7 bases and J gave up 3 bases, with 10 bases separating them. Germline V gives CDR1 SNHLY, CDR2 FYNNEI. CDR3 protein: CASTLALYEQYF. In nucleotides, the CDR3 is TGTGCCAGCACCTTGGCCCTCTACGAGCAGTACTTC.